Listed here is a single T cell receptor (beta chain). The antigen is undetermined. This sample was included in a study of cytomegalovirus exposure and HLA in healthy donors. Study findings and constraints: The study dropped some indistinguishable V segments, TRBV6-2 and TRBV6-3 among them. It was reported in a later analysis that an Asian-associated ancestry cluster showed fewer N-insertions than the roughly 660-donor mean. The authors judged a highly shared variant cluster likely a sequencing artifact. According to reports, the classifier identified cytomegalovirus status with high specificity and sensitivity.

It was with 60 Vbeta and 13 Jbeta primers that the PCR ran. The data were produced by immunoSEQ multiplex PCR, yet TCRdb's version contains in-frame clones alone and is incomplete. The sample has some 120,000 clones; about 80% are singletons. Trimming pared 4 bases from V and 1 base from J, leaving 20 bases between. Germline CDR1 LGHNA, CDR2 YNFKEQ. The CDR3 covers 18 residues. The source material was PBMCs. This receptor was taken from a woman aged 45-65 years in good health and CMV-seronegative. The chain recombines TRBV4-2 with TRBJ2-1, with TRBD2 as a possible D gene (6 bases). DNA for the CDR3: TGTGCCAGCAGCCCGGGGACTCAAAGGAAGGGGTCCTACAATGAGCAGTTCTTC. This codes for CASSPGTQRKGSYNEQFF.